This TCR beta chain appears in the sequencing data of a study of beta chain features in type 1 diabetes. Study background: Healthy donors and patients had similar age, gender and cell yields.

V was trimmed by 6 bases and J by 2 bases, leaving 8 bases between them. Germline V CDR1 and CDR2: MNHEY, SVGAGI. The CDR3 covers 13 residues. Broader study findings: TCRB CDR3s from Type 1 diabetes patients were moderately but significantly shorter in all four CD4+ subsets. Cells carrying high TCR expression could end up over-represented when cDNA is sequenced.

Every participating donor gave one draw, a heparinised blood sample averaging about 100 mL. cDNA synthesis used the whole RNA isolate, giving expressed TCRB sequences. Method: immunoSEQ multiplex PCR; TCRdb's copy keeps in-frame clones and lacks some. The repertoire holds 350,000 to 450,000 clones, with about 12% as singletons. In this sample, this clone turned up a few times. Its antigen remains unidentified. The chain combines TRBV6-5 with TRBJ1-5; no firm D call. The material sequenced was naive CD4+ T cells from blood. This sequence originates from a woman in her late teens or twenties with type 1 diabetes. The CDR3 DNA reads TGTGCCAGCAGGCTGGAGGGCAATCAGCCCCAGCATTTT. Translating it yields CASRLEGNQPQHF.